The present T cell receptor beta chain was sequenced within a study of T cell responses to AZD1222 COVID-19 vaccine. Study-wide results and limits: Spike-spanning, vaccine-associated CD4 TCRs were dominant at 160-218 and 743-854.

Germline-derived CDR1 and CDR2 are SGHDT and YYEEEE. The CDR3 has 16 residues. Note on this clone: As yet, its antigen is unknown. At one of its ends the junction is not consistent with the germline gene, which may arise from a read error.

Using immunoSEQ multiplex PCR, the repertoire was profiled, and TCRdb retains in-frame clones only, with some absent. The table lists under 100,000 clones, 70% to 90% of them singletons. This TCR derives from an adult who received the AZD1222 COVID-19 vaccine. The chain uses TRBV5-6 and TRBJ1-1, with 9 positions matching TRBD1. The sample in question was peripheral blood, obtained 28 days after the second AZD1222 dose. The CDR3 DNA sequence: TGTGCCAGCAGCTTGTCCGGGACAGGGTCGAACACTGAAGCTTCCTTT. Translating it yields CASSLSGTGSNTEASF.